What follows are 17 T cell receptor beta chains derived from one specimen sequenced in a study of T-cell reconstitution after alpha-beta-depleted transplantation in children. As it was prepared, the TCRbeta library received unique molecular identifiers. TCRdb analysed the PCR reads with MiXCR anew, one entry per CDR3 protein. The table lists fewer than 700,000 distinct CDR3 sequences, approximately 22% of them singletons. The sample was PBMCs, mostly from graft donor cells, taken 360 days after TCRalphabeta/CD19-depleted stem cell transplant. These receptors all stem from a boy younger than two who had a stem cell transplant for acute myeloid leukemia, so the T cells may come from the graft donor.

This clonotype was observed at least ten times. This chain connects TRBV30 to TRBJ2-7, with D tentatively TRBD2 (5 bases). The CDR3 loop spans 15 amino acids. V gave up 6 bases and J gave up 1 base, with 19 bases separating them. CDR1 and CDR2 from the germline V gene are GTSNPN and SVGIG (reference sequence). The chain's CDR3 is CACVYRGERSYEQYF. In DNA form, the CDR3 reads TGTGCCTGCGTATACCGGGGAGAGAGATCCTACGAGCAGTACTTC.

In its sample, this clonotype was seen many times. The V call is TRBV18, the J call TRBJ2-3; 11 bases match TRBD2. CDR3 length: 18 residues. The junction had 8 bases not matched to a gene; V was cut back by 1 base and J by 2 bases. Germline V gives CDR1 KGHSH, CDR2 LQKENI. The CDR3 DNA sequence: TGTGCCAGCTCACCACTTCCTAGCGGGGGGAGGAACACAGATACGCAGTATTTT. Translation: CASSPLPSGGRNTDTQYF. The full variable domain, in which reference TRBV18 and TRBJ2-3 provide the parts outside the CDR3, is NAGVMQNPRHLVRRRGQEARLRCSPMKGHSHVYWYRQLPEEGLKFMVYLQKENIIDESGMPKERFSAEFPKEGPSILRIQQVVRGDSAAYFCASSPLPSGGRNTDTQYFGPGTRLTVL.

The J gene is TRBJ2-1, the V gene TRBV2; no firm D call. The CDR3 is 17 amino acids. Germline-derived CDR1 and CDR2 are SNHLY and FYNNEI. With 4 bases removed from V and 0 bases from J, the gap between germline ends came to 16 bases. CDR3 nucleotide sequence: TGTGCCAGCAGTGTAGTCGGGCCTCTGACCTCCTACAATGAGCAGTTCTTC. This encodes CASSVVGPLTSYNEQFF.

This sequence joins TRBV7-6 and TRBJ2-1; unclear D gene. The germline CDR1 and CDR2 sequences are SGHVS and FNYEAQ. Trimming pared 4 bases from V and 5 bases from J, leaving 15 bases between. The length of the CDR3 is 15 residues. The CDR3 protein is CASSSRFQKHNEQFF. The CDR3 DNA reads as TGTGCCAGCAGCTCCCGGTTCCAAAAGCACAATGAGCAGTTCTTC.

The rearrangement uses TRBV20-1 and TRBJ2-1; 11 nucleotides align to TRBD1. The CDR3 contains 18 residues. The V segment lost 5 bases and the J segment 0 bases; nucleotides outside the gene matches: 12. Germline CDR1 reads DFQATT; CDR2 reads SNEGSKA (reference sequence). The CDR3 reads CSAAGTGGSFSSYNEQFF. In nucleotides, the CDR3 is TGCAGTGCTGCCGGGACAGGGGGGTCCTTCAGCTCCTACAATGAGCAGTTCTTC.

This clonotype has only a few counts. This chain connects TRBV6-5 to TRBJ2-2, with a weak D call TRBD2 (6 bases). The V end was cut by 4 bases, the J end by 3 bases, with 18 bases between. The CDR3 spans 17 residues. Germline lookup yields CDR1 MNHEY and CDR2 SVGAGI. CDR3 coding DNA: TGTGCCAGCAGTTTCTTCCGCGGGGCAGGAGACACCGGGGAGCTGTTTTTT. Protein: CASSFFRGAGDTGELFF.

The V call is TRBV20-1, the J call TRBJ1-3; no clear D gene. The CDR3 consists of 14 residues. Trimming left V 4 bases short and J 0 bases short, with 10 bases between. Germline V gives CDR1 DFQATT, CDR2 SNEGSKA (reference sequence). The CDR3 spells CSATSGNSGNTIYF. CDR3 nucleotide sequence: TGCAGTGCTACTTCGGGAAACTCTGGAAACACCATATATTTT.

This clonotype was seen ten or more times. V usage is TRBV28 and J usage is TRBJ1-3, with D perhaps TRBD1 (6 bases). Germline CDR1 reads MDHEN; CDR2 reads SYDVKM. CDR3 length: 15 residues. V was clipped by 7 bases and J by 4 bases, with 17 bases between them. The CDR3 DNA is TGTGCCAGCACTCAAAGGGGGTTGTCAGGAAACACCATATATTTT. Its protein product is CASTQRGLSGNTIYF.

This clonotype was counted ten times or more. The chain is built from TRBV15 and TRBJ2-2, with unresolved D. The CDR3 spans 15 residues. Germline loops: CDR1 LNHNV, CDR2 YYDKDF (reference sequence). Trimming removed 1 base at V and 1 base at J, with 7 bases between. This CDR3 is CATSRGDVNTGELFF. The DNA for the CDR3 is TGTGCCACCAGCAGAGGGGATGTGAACACCGGGGAGCTGTTTTTT. The full variable domain, rest sourced from reference TRBV15 and TRBJ2-2, is DAMVIQNPRYQVTQFGKPVTLSCSQTLNHNVMYWYQQKSSQAPKLLFHYYDKDFNNEADTPDNFQSRRPNTSFCFLDIRSPGLGDTAMYLCATSRGDVNTGELFFGEGSRLTVL.

The V call is TRBV24-1, the J call TRBJ2-1; D tentatively fits TRBD1 or TRBD2 (5 bases each). From germline, CDR1 is KGHDR and CDR2 SFDVKD. V lost 5 bases and J lost 7, with 11 bases in between. This CDR3 has 13 amino acids. CDR3 coding DNA: TGTGCCACCAGTGCCGGGGCCCGGAATGAGCAGTTCTTC. Amino acid sequence: CATSAGARNEQFF.

This sequence joins TRBV28 and TRBJ2-7; the D gene is possibly TRBD1 (6 bases). The CDR3 sequence is 15 residues long. Trimming left V 4 bases short and J 3 bases short, with 16 bases between. Germline V lookup: CDR1 MDHEN, CDR2 SYDVKM. CDR3 bases: TGTGCCAGCAGTTCCCTCAGGGACATAGACTACGAGCAGTACGTC. It specifies CASSSLRDIDYEQYV.

The J gene is TRBJ2-7, the V gene TRBV15; D is perhaps TRBD1 (7 bases). Germline loops: CDR1 LNHNV, CDR2 YYDKDF (reference sequence). V shed 0 bases and J shed 2 bases, with 14 bases lying between them. The CDR3 has 16 amino acids. In DNA, the CDR3 is TGTGCCACCAGCAGAGATTCGGCAGGGGGGACCTACGAGCAGTACTTC. As protein: CATSRDSAGGTYEQYF.

This clonotype was counted many times. V usage is TRBV11-2 and J usage is TRBJ2-1; D gene unclear. This CDR3 region has 14 residues. Trimming took off 3 bases at V and 0 bases at J, with 6 bases between the two ends. Per the germline V gene, CDR1 is SGHAT and CDR2 is FQNNGV. CDR3 sequence (DNA): TGTGCCAGCAGCTTTACGGGCTCCTACAATGAGCAGTTCTTC. It encodes CASSFTGSYNEQFF.

This chain joins TRBV5-1 and TRBJ2-3; D is ambiguous. This CDR3 comprises 13 residues. CDR1 is SGHRS and CDR2 is YFSETQ in the germline V gene. The V and J ends lost 3 bases and 10 bases respectively, with 15 bases between them. The CDR3 loop is CASSSEPPSAQYF. In nucleotides, the CDR3 is TGCGCCAGCAGCTCCGAACCCCCTTCGGCGCAGTATTTT.

This clonotype was counted only a few times. This chain uses TRBV11-2 with TRBJ2-1; D not certain. The CDR3 runs to 15 residues. Germline CDR1 and CDR2: SGHAT and FQNNGV. Trimming took 1 base from V and 1 from J, leaving 8 bases between them. CDR3 loop: CASSLAAPSYNEQFF. The CDR3 bases are TGTGCCAGCAGCTTAGCGGCACCATCCTACAATGAGCAGTTCTTC.

CDR3 sequence (DNA): TGTGCCAGCAGCCCGGGACAGGTTAACTACGAGCAGTACTTC. Amino acids: CASSPGQVNYEQYF. V and J are TRBV27 and TRBJ2-7, with 8 nucleotides matching TRBD1. With 6 bases clipped from V and 3 bases from J, the junction kept 7 bases outside the gene matches. This CDR3 region has 14 residues. CDR1 and CDR2 (germline): MNHEY, SMNVEV (reference sequence).

V is TRBV7-3 and J is TRBJ2-2; D is undetermined. V lost 3 bases and J 1 base, leaving 3 bases between the germline ends. CDR3 size: 13 residues. The germline gives CDR1 SGHTA, CDR2 FQGTGA. The CDR3 DNA is TGTGCCAGCAGCTTTATGAACACCGGGGAGCTGTTTTTT. This sequence encodes CASSFMNTGELFF.